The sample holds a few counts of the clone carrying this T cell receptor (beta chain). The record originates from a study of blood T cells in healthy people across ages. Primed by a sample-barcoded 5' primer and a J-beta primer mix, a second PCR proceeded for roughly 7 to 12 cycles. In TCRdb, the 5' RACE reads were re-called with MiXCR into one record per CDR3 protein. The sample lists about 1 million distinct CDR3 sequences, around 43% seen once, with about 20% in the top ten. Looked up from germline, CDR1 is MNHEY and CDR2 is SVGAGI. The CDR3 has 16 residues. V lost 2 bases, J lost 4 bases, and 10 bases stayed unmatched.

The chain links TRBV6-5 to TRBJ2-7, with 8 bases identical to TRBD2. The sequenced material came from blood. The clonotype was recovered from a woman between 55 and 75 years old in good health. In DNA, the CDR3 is TGTGCCAGCAGTTACGGGAGCGGGAGAGGCTGGTACGAGCAGTACTTC. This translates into CASSYGSGRGWYEQYF.